The 27 T cell receptor beta chains given below trace back to one sample, sequenced in a study of vaccination effects on CD4 cells after COVID-19. Expansion of antigen-specific CD4+ T cells with viral peptide pools was carried out by the ViraFEST assay before sequencing. Isolating CD4+ T cells followed less than 12 days of culture. Which antigens these TCRs recognize remains unknown. The data were produced by immunoSEQ multiplex PCR, yet TCRdb's version contains in-frame clones alone and is incomplete. The table includes tens of thousands of clones, around 75% detected once. The material sequenced was CD4+ T cells from PBMCs cultured with HCoV-229E spike peptides, taken before COVID-19 vaccination. The receptors were sampled from a human donor who received a COVID-19 vaccine.

CDR3 protein: CAWSVDSEGAKETQYF. CDR3 in DNA: TGTGCCTGGAGTGTAGATTCTGAAGGGGCGAAGGAGACCCAGTACTTC. The chain uses TRBV30 and TRBJ2-5; tentatively, D is TRBD1 (5 bases). There are 16 residues in the CDR3. The V end was cut by 0 bases, the J end by 5 bases, with 19 bases between. CDR1 and CDR2 from the germline V gene are GTSNPN and SVGIG (reference sequence).

The chain is built from TRBV11-2 and TRBJ2-3; either TRBD1 or TRBD2 may fit D (5 bases each). Germline V gene sequence: CDR1 SGHAT, CDR2 FQNNGV. V shed 3 bases and J shed 1 base, with 11 bases lying between them. The CDR3 consists of 15 residues. CDR3 bases: TGTGCCAGCAGCTTGAGAGGGGCTCGCACAGATACGCAGTATTTT. This gives the protein CASSLRGARTDTQYF.

V and J are TRBV2 and TRBJ2-5, with 7 bases aligning to TRBD2. The CDR3 extends over 12 amino acids. CDR1 SNHLY and CDR2 FYNNEI come from the germline V gene. The trim removed 6 bases at V and 4 bases at J, leaving 2 bases unmatched. CDR3 loop: CASRGRGETQYF. CDR3 nucleotides: TGTGCCAGCAGGGGGAGGGGAGAGACCCAGTACTTC.

The chain joins TRBV2 to TRBJ2-5; possible D gene TRBD2, 7 bases. V was shortened by 6 bases and J by 5 bases, with 19 bases between the two germline ends. CDR1 and CDR2 from the germline V gene are SNHLY and FYNNEI. The CDR3 totals 15 residues. The CDR3 spells CASRMAPGGRETQYF. The DNA for the CDR3 is TGTGCCAGCAGGATGGCTCCGGGGGGCAGGGAGACCCAGTACTTC.

The rearrangement links TRBV19 to TRBJ1-1; tentative D call: TRBD1 (6 bases). Looked up from germline, CDR1 is LNHDA and CDR2 is SQIVND (reference sequence). V shed 2 bases and J shed 1 base, with 11 bases lying between them. The CDR3 contains 15 residues. The CDR3, as DNA: TGTGCCAGTAGTATACGGGGGGCCTGGAACACTGAAGCTTTCTTT. It translates to CASSIRGAWNTEAFF.

The rearrangement joins TRBV5-1 to TRBJ1-2, with 7 bases that match TRBD1. CDR1 and CDR2 (germline): SGHRS, YFSETQ. The trim removed 4 bases at V and 6 bases at J, leaving 9 bases unmatched. The CDR3 loop spans 14 amino acids. The CDR3 nucleotides are TGCGCCAGCAGCCCTTTAACAGGGGAAAATGGCTACACCTTC. Protein product: CASSPLTGENGYTF.

This chain joins TRBV3-1 (or the pseudogene TRBV3-2) and TRBJ2-5, with D unclear. CDR3 length: 11 amino acids. V dropped 4 bases and J dropped 3 bases, with 3 bases sitting between them. The germline V gene has CDR1 LGHDT and CDR2 YNNKEL (reference sequence). The CDR3 DNA sequence: TGTGCCAGCAGCCTAAAAGAGACCCAGTACTTC. The encoded protein is CASSLKETQYF.

The V and J genes are TRBV12-3 or TRBV12-4 and TRBJ1-2, with a possible D match to TRBD1 (6 bases). V was shortened by 6 bases and J by 6 bases, with 11 bases between the two germline ends. The CDR3 consists of 12 residues. The CDR3 DNA reads as TGTGCCAGCAGCCCCGGACAGAATGGCTACACCTTC. This codes for CASSPGQNGYTF.

The chain recombines TRBV6-2 or TRBV6-3 with TRBJ2-7; the match to TRBD1 covers 8 bases. The CDR3 is made up of 15 amino acids. The germline V gene encodes CDR1 MNHEY and CDR2 SVGEGT. Trimming cost V 2 bases and J 1 base; bases outside gene matches: 4. CDR3 nucleotide sequence: TGTGCCAGCAGTTACAGGACAGGGTATTCCTACGAGCAGTACGTC. The encoded protein is CASSYRTGYSYEQYV.

The chain links TRBV10-1 to TRBJ2-3; 10 bases match TRBD2. The CDR3 runs 17 residues. The ends lost 0 bases at V and 6 bases at J; junction bases unmatched: 9. Germline CDR1 reads WNHNN; CDR2 reads SYGVQD (reference sequence). The CDR3, as DNA: TGCGCCAGCAGTGAGTCGCTAATAGCGGGGGGAATTGATACGCAGTATTTT. The encoded protein is CASSESLIAGGIDTQYF.

The rearrangement links TRBV6-5 to TRBJ2-3; D is perhaps TRBD2 (5 bases). This CDR3 comprises 15 residues. V gave up 0 bases and J gave up 5 bases, with 12 bases separating them. Looked up from germline, CDR1 is MNHEY and CDR2 is SVGAGI. CDR3 sequence reads: CASSYSAGVQDTQYF. For the CDR3, the DNA is TGTGCCAGCAGTTACTCAGCCGGGGTGCAAGATACGCAGTATTTT.

This clone was seen only a few times. The rearrangement uses TRBV5-8 and TRBJ2-1, with D possibly TRBD1 on 6 matching bases. CDR1 and CDR2 from the germline V gene are SGHTS and YDEGEE. The CDR3 covers 16 residues. With 5 bases removed from V and 14 bases from J, the gap between germline ends came to 29 bases. The CDR3 protein is CASRTGQLSRKVAEFF. The CDR3 DNA sequence: TGTGCCAGCAGGACCGGACAGCTCTCAAGAAAGGTAGCCGAGTTCTTC.

The rearrangement uses TRBV7-9 and TRBJ1-1; no clear D. CDR1 and CDR2 (germline): SEHNR, FQNEAQ (reference sequence). The CDR3 length is 13 residues. V was clipped by 1 base and J by 7 bases, with 10 bases between them. The CDR3 region has the DNA TGTGCCAGCAGCTTAGGGGAAGCGGTTGAAGCTTTCTTT. Its protein is CASSLGEAVEAFF. The whole variable domain, remainder taken from reference TRBV7-9 and TRBJ1-1, is DTGVSQNPRHKITKRGQNVTFRCDPISEHNRLYWYRQTLGQGPEFLTYFQNEAQLEKSRLLSDRFSAERPKGSFSTLEIQRTEQGDSAMYLCASSLGEAVEAFFGQGTRLTVV.

The rearrangement joins TRBV5-5 to TRBJ2-7; TRBD1 is a possible D gene (6 bases). The CDR3 extends over 15 amino acids. Trimming left V 0 bases short and J 0 bases short, with 10 bases between. The germline V gene encodes CDR1 SGHKS and CDR2 YYEKEE (reference sequence). The CDR3 DNA sequence: TGTGCCAGCAGCTTGGGACAGGTTACCTCCTACGAGCAGTACGTC. It specifies CASSLGQVTSYEQYV.

V is TRBV4-3 and J is TRBJ1-6; maybe TRBD1 (6 bases). Per the germline V gene, CDR1 is LGHNA and CDR2 is YSLEER. The V and J ends lost 4 bases and 8 bases respectively, with 12 bases between them. This CDR3 is 14 amino acids long. CDR3 nucleotide sequence: TGCGCCAGCAGCCTAACCTCAGGGGATTCACCCCTCCACTTT. It encodes CASSLTSGDSPLHF.

CDR3 loop: CASSSQAVGNEQFF. For the CDR3, the DNA is TGTGCCAGCAGCTCACAAGCGGTAGGCAATGAGCAGTTCTTC. The rearrangement links TRBV7-2 to TRBJ2-1; maybe TRBD2 (5 bases). CDR1 is SGHTA, CDR2 FQGNSA, per germline. The CDR3 has 14 residues. V was shortened by 4 bases and J by 6 bases, with 13 bases between the two germline ends.

This chain connects TRBV29-1 to TRBJ1-4; 7 nucleotides match TRBD1. Losses at the gene ends were 4 bases for V and 5 bases for J; bases not matched to a gene: 4. Germline V gene lookup returns CDR1 SQVTM and CDR2 ANQGSEA. This CDR3 region has 13 residues. CDR3 nucleotide sequence: TGCAGCGTTGGAGGGGGACAGAATGAAAAACTGTTTTTT. This encodes CSVGGGQNEKLFF.

The chain combines TRBV5-5 with TRBJ2-1; D remains ambiguous. V was shortened by 3 bases and J by 3 bases, with 13 bases between the two germline ends. The length of the CDR3 is 15 residues. Germline CDR1 SGHKS, CDR2 YYEKEE (reference sequence). CDR3 in DNA: TGTGCCAGCAGCTCGGAGCAGGCCTTCTACAATGAGCAGTTCTTC. It yields the protein CASSSEQAFYNEQFF. Together with reference TRBV5-5 and TRBJ2-1, the CDR3 gives the full variable domain: DAGVTQSPTHLIKTRGQQVTLRCSPISGHKSVSWYQQVLGQGPQFIFQYYEKEERGRGNFPDRFSARQFPNYSSELNVNALLLGDSALYLCASSSEQAFYNEQFFGPGTRLTVL.

CDR3 loop: CAIGGGSPPLHF. As DNA, the CDR3 is TGTGCCATAGGGGGGGGGAGTCCACCCCTCCACTTT. This chain links TRBV12-3 or TRBV12-4 with TRBJ1-6; D may be TRBD1 (6 bases). The V end was cut by 10 bases, the J end by 11 bases, with 15 bases between. The CDR3 sequence is 12 residues long.

The chain is built from TRBV6-5 and TRBJ1-6; 8 nucleotides align to TRBD1. Unmatched junction bases numbered 7, after V lost 6 bases and J lost 9 bases. Per the germline V gene, CDR1 is MNHEY and CDR2 is SVGAGI. The CDR3 extends over 14 amino acids. The CDR3 bases are TGTGCCAGCAGGGGGGACAGGTTCACTTCACCCCTCCACTTT. It encodes CASRGDRFTSPLHF.

This clone was counted a single time. This chain uses TRBV6-5 with TRBJ2-1, with D possibly matching TRBD2 (5 bases). Trimming left V 5 bases short and J 7 bases short, with 9 bases between. The germline V gene has CDR1 MNHEY and CDR2 SVGAGI. The CDR3 extends over 12 amino acids. Here the CDR3 DNA reads TGTGCCAGCAGTCGGACTCGGAATGAGCAGTTCTTC. As protein: CASSRTRNEQFF.

The V gene is TRBV4-1, the J gene TRBJ2-6; D might be TRBD1 (6 bases). From germline, CDR1 is MGHRA and CDR2 YSYEKL. This CDR3 is 16 amino acids long. Trimming shortened V by 0 bases and J by 2 bases, and 8 bases separated the two germline ends. This CDR3 is CASSQEYRAGANVLTF. The CDR3 nucleotides are TGCGCCAGCAGCCAAGAATACAGGGCTGGGGCCAACGTCCTGACTTTC.

The V call is TRBV29-1, the J call TRBJ2-5, with a possible D match to TRBD1 (6 bases). Germline V gene sequence: CDR1 SQVTM, CDR2 ANQGSEA. V lost 6 bases to trimming and J lost 4 bases, with 12 bases between them. This CDR3 contains 12 residues. The DNA of the CDR3 is TGCAGCGTACGGGGACAAAGAGAGACCCAGTACTTC. It is translated as CSVRGQRETQYF.

The chain's CDR3 is CSVPGTSGGARQETQYF. For the CDR3, the DNA is TGCAGCGTTCCCGGGACTAGCGGGGGGGCCCGTCAAGAGACCCAGTACTTC. The V and J genes are TRBV29-1 and TRBJ2-5; 16 nucleotides align to TRBD2. The V gene's germline CDR1 is SQVTM and CDR2 ANQGSEA. The CDR3 length is 17 residues. J gave up 2 bases and V 5 bases, and 8 bases lay outside the gene matches. The full variable domain, with the rest looked up from reference TRBV29-1 and TRBJ2-5, is SAVISQKPSRDICQRGTSLTIQCQVDSQVTMMFWYRQQPGQSLTLIATANQGSEATYESGFVIDKFPISRPNLTFSTLTVSNMSPEDSSIYLCSVPGTSGGARQETQYFGPGTRLLVL.

The chain is built from TRBV30 and TRBJ1-2; D unclear. Deletions cut 2 bases from V and 8 bases from J, with 18 bases between. The germline CDR1 and CDR2 sequences are GTSNPN and SVGIG (reference sequence). The length of the CDR3 is 14 residues. CDR3 bases: TGTGCCTGGAGTCACCACCCAGCCTCGTGGGGCTACACCTTC. It translates to CAWSHHPASWGYTF.

V usage is TRBV3-1 (or the pseudogene TRBV3-2) and J usage is TRBJ1-5; D gene unclear. This CDR3 comprises 13 residues. CDR1 LGHDT and CDR2 YNNKEL come from the germline V gene (reference sequence). V shed 2 bases and J shed 6 bases, with 8 bases lying between them. CDR3 protein: CASSQLGGQPQHF. DNA of the CDR3: TGTGCCAGCAGCCAACTCGGCGGTCAGCCCCAGCATTTT.

This sequence joins TRBV3-1 (or the pseudogene TRBV3-2) and TRBJ1-5; D remains unclear. The length of the CDR3 is 12 residues. Trimming took 2 bases from V and 6 from J, leaving 5 bases between them. Per germline, CDR1 LGHDT and CDR2 YNNKEL (reference sequence). This CDR3 reads CASSQRGQPQHF. DNA for the CDR3: TGTGCCAGCAGCCAACGGGGTCAGCCCCAGCATTTT.